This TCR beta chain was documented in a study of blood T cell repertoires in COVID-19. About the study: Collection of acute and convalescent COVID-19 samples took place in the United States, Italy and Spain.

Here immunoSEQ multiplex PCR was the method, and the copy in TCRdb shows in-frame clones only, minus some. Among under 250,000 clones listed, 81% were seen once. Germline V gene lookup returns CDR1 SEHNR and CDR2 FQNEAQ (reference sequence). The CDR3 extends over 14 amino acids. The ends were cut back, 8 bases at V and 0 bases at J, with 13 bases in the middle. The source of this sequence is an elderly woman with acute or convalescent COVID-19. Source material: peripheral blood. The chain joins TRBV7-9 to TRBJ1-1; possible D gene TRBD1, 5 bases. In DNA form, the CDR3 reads TGTGCCAGCGCCAGGGAGTCCATGAACACTGAAGCTTTCTTT. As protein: CASARESMNTEAFF.